This T cell receptor (beta chain) is from a study of cytomegalovirus exposure and HLA in healthy donors. Study-level points and caveats: The authors listed over 150 TCR beta chains as cytomegalovirus-associated. Both high specificity and high sensitivity reportedly marked the classifier's diagnosis of cytomegalovirus status. The tendency of first-cohort TCR clusters to co-occur in the 120 or so validation repertoires was the finding of a later analysis.

To note about this clone: Its antigen is unknown.

Here immunoSEQ multiplex PCR was the method, and the copy in TCRdb shows in-frame clones only, minus some. Here the sample spans more than 20,000 clones, roughly 97% being singletons. Germline loops: CDR1 SNHLY, CDR2 FYNNEI. The CDR3 sequence is 13 residues long. V was clipped by 11 bases and J by 4 bases; unmatched bases: 10. Donors were drawn from the approximately 120-subject validation cohort, separate from the roughly 670-subject first cohort. The chain joins TRBV2 to TRBJ1-1; TRBD1 matches 7 bases. Specimen: PBMCs. The sequence was collected from a man younger than 45 in good health and CMV-seropositive. For the CDR3, the DNA is TGTGCCGGGGAAAGGGGGCTCGGCACTGAAGCTTTCTTT. Translating it yields CAGERGLGTEAFF.